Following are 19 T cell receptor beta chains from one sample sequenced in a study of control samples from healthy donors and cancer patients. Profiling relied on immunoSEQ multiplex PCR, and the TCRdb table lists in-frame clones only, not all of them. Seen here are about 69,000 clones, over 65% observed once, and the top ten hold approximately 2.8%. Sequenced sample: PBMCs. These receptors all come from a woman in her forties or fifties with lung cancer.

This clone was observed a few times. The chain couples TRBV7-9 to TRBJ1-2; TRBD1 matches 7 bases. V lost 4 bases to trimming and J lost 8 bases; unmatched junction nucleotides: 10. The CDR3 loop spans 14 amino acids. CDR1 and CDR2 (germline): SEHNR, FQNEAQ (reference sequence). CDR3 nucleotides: TGTGCCAGCAGCTGGGGACAGCTCGAAGGCGGCTACACCTTC. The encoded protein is CASSWGQLEGGYTF.

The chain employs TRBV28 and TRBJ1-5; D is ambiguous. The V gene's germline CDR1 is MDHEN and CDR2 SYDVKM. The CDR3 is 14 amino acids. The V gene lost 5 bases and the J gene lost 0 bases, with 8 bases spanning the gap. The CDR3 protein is CASSIGFSNQPQHF. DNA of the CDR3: TGTGCCAGCAGTATAGGGTTTAGCAATCAGCCCCAGCATTTT.

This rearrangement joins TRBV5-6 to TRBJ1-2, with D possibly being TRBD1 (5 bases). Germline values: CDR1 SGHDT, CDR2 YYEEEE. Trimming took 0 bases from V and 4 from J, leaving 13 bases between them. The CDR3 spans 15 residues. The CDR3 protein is CASSLGQIQGYGYTF. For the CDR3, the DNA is TGTGCCAGCAGCTTGGGACAGATCCAGGGCTATGGCTACACCTTC.

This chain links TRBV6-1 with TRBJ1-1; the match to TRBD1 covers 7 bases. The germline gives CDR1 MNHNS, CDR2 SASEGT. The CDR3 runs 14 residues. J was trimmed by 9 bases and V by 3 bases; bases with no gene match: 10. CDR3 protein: CASSDPGTEKKAFF. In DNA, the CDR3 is TGTGCCAGCAGTGACCCCGGGACAGAAAAAAAAGCTTTCTTT.

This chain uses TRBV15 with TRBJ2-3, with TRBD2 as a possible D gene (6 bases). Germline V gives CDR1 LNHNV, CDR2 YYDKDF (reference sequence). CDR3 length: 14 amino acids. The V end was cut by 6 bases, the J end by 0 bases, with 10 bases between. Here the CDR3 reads CATRRRASTDTQYF. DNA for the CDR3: TGTGCCACCAGACGGAGGGCCAGCACAGATACGCAGTATTTT.

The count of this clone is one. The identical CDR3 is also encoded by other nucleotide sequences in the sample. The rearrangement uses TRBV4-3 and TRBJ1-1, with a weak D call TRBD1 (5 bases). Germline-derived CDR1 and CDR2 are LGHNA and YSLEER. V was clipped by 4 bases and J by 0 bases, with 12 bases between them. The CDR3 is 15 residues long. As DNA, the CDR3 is TGCGCCAGCAGCCGAGGGGTTATCATGAACACTGAAGCTTTCTTT. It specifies CASSRGVIMNTEAFF.

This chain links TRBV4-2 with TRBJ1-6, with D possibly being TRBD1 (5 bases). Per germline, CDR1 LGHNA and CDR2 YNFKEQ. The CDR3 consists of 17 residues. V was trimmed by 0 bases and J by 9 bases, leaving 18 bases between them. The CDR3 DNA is TGTGCCAGCAGCCAAGAGGACATGCGTGTTTCTAGTTCACCCCTCCACTTT. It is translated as CASSQEDMRVSSSPLHF.

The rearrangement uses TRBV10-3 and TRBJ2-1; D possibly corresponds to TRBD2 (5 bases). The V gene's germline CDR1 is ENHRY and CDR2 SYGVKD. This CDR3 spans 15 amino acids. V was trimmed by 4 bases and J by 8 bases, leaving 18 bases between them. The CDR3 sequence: CAISGTLKSGDEQFF. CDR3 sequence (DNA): TGTGCCATCAGTGGGACTCTCAAGAGCGGCGATGAGCAGTTCTTC.

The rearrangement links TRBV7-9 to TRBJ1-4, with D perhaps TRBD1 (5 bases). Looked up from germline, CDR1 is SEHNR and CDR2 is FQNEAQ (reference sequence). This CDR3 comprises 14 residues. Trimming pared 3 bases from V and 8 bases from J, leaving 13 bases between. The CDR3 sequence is CASSFRGLEEKLFF. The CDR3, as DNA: TGTGCCAGCAGCTTTAGGGGACTGGAGGAAAAACTGTTTTTT.

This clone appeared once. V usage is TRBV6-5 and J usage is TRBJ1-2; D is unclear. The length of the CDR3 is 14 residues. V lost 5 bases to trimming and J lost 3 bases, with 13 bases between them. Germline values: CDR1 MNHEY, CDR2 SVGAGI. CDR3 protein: CASSIGWRDYGYTF. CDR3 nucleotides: TGTGCCAGCAGTATCGGATGGAGGGACTATGGCTACACCTTC.

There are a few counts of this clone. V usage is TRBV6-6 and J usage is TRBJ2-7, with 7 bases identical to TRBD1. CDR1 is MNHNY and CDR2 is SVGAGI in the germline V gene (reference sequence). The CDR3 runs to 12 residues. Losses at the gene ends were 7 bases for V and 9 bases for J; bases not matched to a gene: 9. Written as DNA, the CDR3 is TGTGCCAGCACCAGAGCTCCAGGGGGGCAGTACTTC. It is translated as CASTRAPGGQYF.

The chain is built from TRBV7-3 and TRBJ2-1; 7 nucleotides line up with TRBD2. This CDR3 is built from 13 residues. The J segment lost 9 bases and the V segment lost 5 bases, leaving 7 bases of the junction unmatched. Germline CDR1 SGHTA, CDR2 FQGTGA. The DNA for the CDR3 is TGTGCCAGCAGCCTGGTGGAGCGGGGTGAGCAGTTCTTC. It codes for CASSLVERGEQFF.

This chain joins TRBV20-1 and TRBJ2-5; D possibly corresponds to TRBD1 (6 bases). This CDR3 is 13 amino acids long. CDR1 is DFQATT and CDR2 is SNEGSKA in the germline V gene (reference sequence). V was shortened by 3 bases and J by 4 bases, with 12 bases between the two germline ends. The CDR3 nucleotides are TGCAGTGCTAGTCAGGGGTCCGGAGAGACCCAGTACTTC. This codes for CSASQGSGETQYF.

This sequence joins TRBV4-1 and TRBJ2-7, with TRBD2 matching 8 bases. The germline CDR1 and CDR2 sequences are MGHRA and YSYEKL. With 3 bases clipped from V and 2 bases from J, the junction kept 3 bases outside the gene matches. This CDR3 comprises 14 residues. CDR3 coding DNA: TGCGCCAGCAGCCAGGGTAGCGGGGCCTACGAGCAGTACTTC. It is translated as CASSQGSGAYEQYF.

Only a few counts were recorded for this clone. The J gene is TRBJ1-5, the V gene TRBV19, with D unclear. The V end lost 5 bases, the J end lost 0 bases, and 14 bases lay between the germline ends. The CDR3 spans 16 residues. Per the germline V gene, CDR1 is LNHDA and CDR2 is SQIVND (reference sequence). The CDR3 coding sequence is TGTGCCAGTAGTGAAATGGGAGATTATAGCAATCAGCCCCAGCATTTT. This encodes CASSEMGDYSNQPQHF.

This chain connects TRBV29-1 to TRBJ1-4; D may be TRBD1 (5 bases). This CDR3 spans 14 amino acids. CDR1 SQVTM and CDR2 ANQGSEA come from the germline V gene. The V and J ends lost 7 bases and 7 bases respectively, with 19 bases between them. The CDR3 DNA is TGCAGCGCCGAGGGGTCAGGGTCGGCTGAAAAACTGTTTTTT. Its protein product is CSAEGSGSAEKLFF.

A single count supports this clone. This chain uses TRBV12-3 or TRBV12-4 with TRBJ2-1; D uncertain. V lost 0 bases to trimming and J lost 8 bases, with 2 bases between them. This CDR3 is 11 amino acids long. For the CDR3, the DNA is TGTGCCAGCAGTTTAGCCCATGAGCAGTTCTTC. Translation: CASSLAHEQFF.

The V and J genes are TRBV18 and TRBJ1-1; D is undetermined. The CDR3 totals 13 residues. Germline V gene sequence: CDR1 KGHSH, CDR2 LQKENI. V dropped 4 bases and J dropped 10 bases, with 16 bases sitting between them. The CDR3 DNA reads TGTGCCAGCTCACAGAAAGAGGGAACGGGAGCTTTCTTT. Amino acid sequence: CASSQKEGTGAFF.

CDR3 sequence (DNA): TGTGCCAGCAGTCAGACAGGGGAAGAAGGTTCACCCCTCCACTTT. As protein: CASSQTGEEGSPLHF. This rearrangement joins TRBV2 to TRBJ1-6, with 8 bases fitting TRBD1. The CDR3 consists of 15 residues. Germline trimming cut 5 bases from V and 9 bases from J; bases unmatched to any gene: 9. Germline assignment: CDR1 SNHLY and CDR2 FYNNEI.